This T cell receptor (beta chain) emerged from a study of blood T cell repertoires in COVID-19. Profiled with immunoSEQ multiplex PCR; TCRdb holds only in-frame clones, not every one. In the table there are about 260,000 clones, more than 80% of which are singletons. Germline V lookup: CDR1 SGHDN, CDR2 FVKESK. The CDR3 is made up of 16 amino acids. J was trimmed by 5 bases and V by 0 bases; bases with no gene match: 9. This clone has just one count. V is TRBV14 and J is TRBJ1-1; TRBD1 matches at 7 bases. Sequencing input: peripheral blood. This TCR was sampled from a woman in her forties with acute or convalescent COVID-19. CDR3 in DNA: TGTGCCAGCAGCCAAGATCGGAGACAGGGTGGAACTGAAGCTTTCTTT. This encodes CASSQDRRQGGTEAFF. The full variable domain, with the rest looked up from reference TRBV14 and TRBJ1-1, is EAGVTQFPSHSVIEKGQTVTLRCDPISGHDNLYWYRRVMGKEIKFLLHFVKESKQDESGMPNNRFLAERTGGTYSTLKVQPAELEDSGVYFCASSQDRRQGGTEAFFGQGTRLTVV.